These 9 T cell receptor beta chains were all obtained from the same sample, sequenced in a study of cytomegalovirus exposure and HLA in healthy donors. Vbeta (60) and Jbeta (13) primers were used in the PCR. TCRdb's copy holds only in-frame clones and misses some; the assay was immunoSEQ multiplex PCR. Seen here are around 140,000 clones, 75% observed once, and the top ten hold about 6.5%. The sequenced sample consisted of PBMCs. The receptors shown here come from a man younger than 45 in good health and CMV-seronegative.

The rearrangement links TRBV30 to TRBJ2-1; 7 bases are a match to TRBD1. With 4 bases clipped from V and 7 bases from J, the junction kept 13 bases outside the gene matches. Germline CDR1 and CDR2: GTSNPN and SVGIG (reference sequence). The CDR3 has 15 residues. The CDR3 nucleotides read TGTGCCTGGACTCCCGGGAACAGGGGAAAAAATGAGCAGTTCTTC. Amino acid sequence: CAWTPGNRGKNEQFF.

The CDR3 nucleotides read TGTGCCAGCAGCCCCAGGGTTTTTGACATTCAGTACTTC. Encoded protein: CASSPRVFDIQYF. V is TRBV9 and J is TRBJ2-4, with D maybe TRBD1 (5 bases). The germline CDR1 and CDR2 sequences are SGDLS and YYNGEE. This CDR3 spans 13 amino acids. V gave up 4 bases and J gave up 8 bases, with 13 bases separating them.

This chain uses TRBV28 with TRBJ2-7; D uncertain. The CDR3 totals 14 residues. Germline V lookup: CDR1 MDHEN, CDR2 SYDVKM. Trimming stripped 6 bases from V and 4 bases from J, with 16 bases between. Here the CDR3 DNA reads TGTGCCAGCAGACCCAGGTCAATCCTTTACGAGCAGTACTTC. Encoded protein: CASRPRSILYEQYF.

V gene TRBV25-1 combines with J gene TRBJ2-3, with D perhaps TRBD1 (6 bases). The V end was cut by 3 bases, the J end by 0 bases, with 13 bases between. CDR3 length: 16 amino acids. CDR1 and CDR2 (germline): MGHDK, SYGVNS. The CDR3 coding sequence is TGTGCCAGCAGTGACCGGGACATAGCTAGCACAGATACGCAGTATTTT. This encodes CASSDRDIASTDTQYF. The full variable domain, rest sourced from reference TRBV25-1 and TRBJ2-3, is EADIYQTPRYLVIGTGKKITLECSQTMGHDKMYWYQQDPGMELHLIHYSYGVNSTEKGDLSSESTVSRIRTEHFPLTLESARPSHTSQYLCASSDRDIASTDTQYFGPGTRLTVL.

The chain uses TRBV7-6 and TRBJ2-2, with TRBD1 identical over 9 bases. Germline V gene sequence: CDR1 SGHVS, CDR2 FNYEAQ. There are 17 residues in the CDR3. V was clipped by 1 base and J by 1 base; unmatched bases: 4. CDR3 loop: CASSLGPGQGNTGELFF. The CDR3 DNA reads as TGTGCCAGCAGCTTAGGCCCGGGACAGGGGAACACCGGGGAGCTGTTTTTT.

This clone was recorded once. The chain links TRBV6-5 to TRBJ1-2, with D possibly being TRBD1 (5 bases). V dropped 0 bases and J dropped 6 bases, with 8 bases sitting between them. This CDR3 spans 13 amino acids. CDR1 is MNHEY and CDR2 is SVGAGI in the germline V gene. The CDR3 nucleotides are TGTGCCAGCAGTTACTCGACAGATGATGGCTACACCTTC. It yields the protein CASSYSTDDGYTF.

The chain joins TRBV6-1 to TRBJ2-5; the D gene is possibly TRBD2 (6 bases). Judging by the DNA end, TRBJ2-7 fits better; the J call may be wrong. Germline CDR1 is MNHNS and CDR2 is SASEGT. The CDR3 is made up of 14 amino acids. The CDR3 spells CASSPAGRPYEQYF. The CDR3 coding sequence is TGTGCCAGCAGTCCTGCCGGGAGACCCTACGAGCAGTACTTC.

Here the CDR3 DNA reads TGTGCCAGCAGTGAAGCAACGCAGGTTGGGGAGCTGTTTTTT. Residues: CASSEATQVGELFF. V is TRBV2 and J is TRBJ2-2; D ambiguous. This CDR3 has 14 residues. The germline V and J ends were trimmed by 0 bases and 8 bases, with 10 bases remaining between them. Germline V lookup: CDR1 SNHLY, CDR2 FYNNEI.

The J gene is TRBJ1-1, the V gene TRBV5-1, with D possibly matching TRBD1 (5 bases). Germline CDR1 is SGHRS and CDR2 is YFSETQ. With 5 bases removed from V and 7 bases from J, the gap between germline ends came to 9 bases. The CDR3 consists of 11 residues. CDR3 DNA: TGCGCCAGCAGTCAGACAGATGAAGCTTTCTTT. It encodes CASSQTDEAFF.